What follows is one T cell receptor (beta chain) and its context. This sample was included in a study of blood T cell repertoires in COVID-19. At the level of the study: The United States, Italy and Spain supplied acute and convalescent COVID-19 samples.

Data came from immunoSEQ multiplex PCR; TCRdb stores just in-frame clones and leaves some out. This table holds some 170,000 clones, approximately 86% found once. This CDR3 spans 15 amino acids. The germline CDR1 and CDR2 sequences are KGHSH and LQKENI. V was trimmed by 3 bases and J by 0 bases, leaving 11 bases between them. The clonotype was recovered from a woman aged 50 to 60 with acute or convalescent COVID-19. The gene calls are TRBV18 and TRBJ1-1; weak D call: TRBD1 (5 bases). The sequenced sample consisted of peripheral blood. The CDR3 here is CASSPSGKMNTEAFF. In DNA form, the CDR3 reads TGTGCCAGCTCACCTTCAGGGAAGATGAACACTGAAGCTTTCTTT.